The 6 T cell receptor beta chains in this list originate from one sample, sequenced in a study of cytomegalovirus exposure and HLA in healthy donors. This PCR relied on a set of 60 Vbeta primers and 13 Jbeta primers. Sequenced by immunoSEQ multiplex PCR; TCRdb stores in-frame clones only, minus some. The table records around 85,000 clones, about 81% of them present only once. The sequenced sample was PBMCs. These receptor sequences come from a man aged 55 to 69 in good health and CMV-seronegative.

V and J are TRBV6-5 and TRBJ1-6, with a weak D call TRBD1 (6 bases). Trimming left V 6 bases short and J 9 bases short, with 15 bases between. The CDR3 consists of 14 residues. Germline V gene data show CDR1 as MNHEY and CDR2 as SVGAGI. The CDR3 protein is CASSKPGQISPLHF. CDR3 sequence (DNA): TGTGCCAGCAGCAAGCCGGGACAAATTTCACCCCTCCACTTT.

The V call is TRBV7-9, the J call TRBJ1-6; no definite D call. CDR3 length: 11 residues. CDR1 SEHNR and CDR2 FQNEAQ come from the germline V gene (reference sequence). The germline V and J ends were trimmed by 5 bases and 8 bases, with 4 bases remaining between them. The CDR3 loop reads CASSRYSPLHF. The CDR3 nucleotides read TGTGCCAGCAGCCGGTATTCACCCCTCCACTTT.

The chain carries TRBV7-3 and TRBJ2-4; D might be TRBD1 (6 bases). The CDR3 length is 18 residues. Germline assignment: CDR1 SGHTA and CDR2 FQGTGA. CDR3 nucleotide sequence: TGTGCTCGACAGACGGACAGACCGCACCGGTCAGCCAAAAACATTCAGTACTTC. Protein sequence: CARQTDRPHRSAKNIQYF.

The V and J genes are TRBV9 and TRBJ2-2; TRBD2 aligns across 7 bases. Trimming at V came to 0 bases and at J to 7 bases, leaving 6 bases not matched to a gene. The germline CDR1 and CDR2 sequences are SGDLS and YYNGEE. The CDR3 covers 15 residues. The CDR3 loop is CASSVVSGEGGELFF. CDR3 DNA sequence: TGTGCCAGCAGCGTAGTAAGCGGGGAAGGCGGGGAGCTGTTTTTT.

The chain is built from TRBV4-2 and TRBJ1-6; 9 nucleotides align to TRBD1. This CDR3 is built from 16 residues. From germline, CDR1 is LGHNA and CDR2 YNFKEQ. With 0 bases clipped from V and 9 bases from J, the junction kept 6 bases outside the gene matches. The CDR3 is CASSQETGGSSSPLHF. CDR3 sequence (DNA): TGTGCCAGCAGCCAAGAGACAGGGGGTAGCTCTTCACCCCTCCACTTT.

The gene calls are TRBV7-9 and TRBJ2-7, with a tentative D call TRBD1 (6 bases). Trimming cost V 7 bases and J 1 base, with 14 bases left between them. The CDR3 extends over 14 amino acids. Germline V gene lookup returns CDR1 SEHNR and CDR2 FQNEAQ (reference sequence). In DNA, the CDR3 is TGTGCCAGCATCCCTAGGGGGAATTCCTACGAGCAGTACTTC. The encoded protein is CASIPRGNSYEQYF.